The T cell receptor beta chain under discussion was sequenced for a study of cytomegalovirus exposure and HLA in healthy donors. The CDR3 sequence is 15 residues long. The J segment lost 7 bases and the V segment lost 1 base, leaving 4 bases of the junction unmatched. Germline assignment: CDR1 SGHAT and CDR2 FQNNGV. Points from the study as a whole: Another analysis was done later, and it associated roughly 15,000 TCR beta sequences with HLA alleles at 0.05 false discovery rate.

A word on this clone: The antigen is not known.

The primer mix had 60 Vbeta and 13 Jbeta primers. TCRdb's table, derived via immunoSEQ multiplex PCR, lists solely in-frame clones and lacks some. The sample shows 90,000 to 130,000 clones, 74% of them seen only once. Sequencing was done on a sample of PBMCs. The source is a man aged 30 to 39 in good health and CMV-seropositive. The rearrangement uses TRBV11-2 and TRBJ1-6; 7 bases fit TRBD1. CDR3 region: CASSLGGQPNSPLHF. The DNA of the CDR3 is TGTGCCAGCAGCTTAGGGGGACAGCCCAATTCACCCCTCCACTTT.